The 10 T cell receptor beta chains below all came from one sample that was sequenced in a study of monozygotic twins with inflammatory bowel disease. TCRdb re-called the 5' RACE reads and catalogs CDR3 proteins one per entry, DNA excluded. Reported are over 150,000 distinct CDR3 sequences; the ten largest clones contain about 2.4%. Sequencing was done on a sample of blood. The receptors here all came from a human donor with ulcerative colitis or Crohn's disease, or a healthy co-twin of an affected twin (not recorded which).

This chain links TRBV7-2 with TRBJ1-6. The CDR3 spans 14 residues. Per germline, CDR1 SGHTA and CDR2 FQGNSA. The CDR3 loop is CASSFWEANSPLHF.

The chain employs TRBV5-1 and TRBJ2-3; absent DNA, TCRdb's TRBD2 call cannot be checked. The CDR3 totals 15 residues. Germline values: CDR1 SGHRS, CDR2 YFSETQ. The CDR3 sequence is CASSLAAGGQDTQYF.

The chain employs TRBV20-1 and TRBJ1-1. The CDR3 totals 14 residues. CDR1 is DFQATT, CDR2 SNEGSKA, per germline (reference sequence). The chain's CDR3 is CSATEGSLGTEAFF.

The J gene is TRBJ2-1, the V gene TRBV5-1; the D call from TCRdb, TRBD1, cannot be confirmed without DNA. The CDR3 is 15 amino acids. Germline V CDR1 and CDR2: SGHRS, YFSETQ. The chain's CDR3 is CASSLEEGVGDEQFF.

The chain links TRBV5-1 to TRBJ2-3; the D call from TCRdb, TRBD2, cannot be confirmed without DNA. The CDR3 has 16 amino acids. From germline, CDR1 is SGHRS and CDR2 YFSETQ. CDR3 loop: CASSLGASGDTDTQYF.

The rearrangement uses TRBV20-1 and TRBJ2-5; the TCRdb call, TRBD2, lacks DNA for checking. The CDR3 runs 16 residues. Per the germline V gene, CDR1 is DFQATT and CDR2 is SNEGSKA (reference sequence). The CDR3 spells CSARIYSGRRGETQYF.

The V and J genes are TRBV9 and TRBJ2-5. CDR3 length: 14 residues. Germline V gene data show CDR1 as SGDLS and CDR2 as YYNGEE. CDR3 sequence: CASSLLVGHETQYF.

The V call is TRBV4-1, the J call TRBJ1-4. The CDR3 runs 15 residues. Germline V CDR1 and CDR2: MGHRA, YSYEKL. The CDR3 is CASSQEEGSNEKLFF.

CDR3 sequence reads: CASSFAYGQETQYF. V is TRBV11-2 and J is TRBJ2-5. The length of the CDR3 is 14 residues. CDR1 and CDR2 from the germline V gene are SGHAT and FQNNGV.

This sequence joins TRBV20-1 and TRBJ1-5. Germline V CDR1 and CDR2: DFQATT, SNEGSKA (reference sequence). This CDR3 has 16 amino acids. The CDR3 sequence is CSANDRGRGYYQPQHF.